Listed here are 9 T cell receptor beta chains from one sample, sequenced in a study of vaccination and CD4 T cells after COVID-19 (dated by TCRdb to 2022 to 2024). These receptors' antigens are unknown. This specimen's treatment or condition label, per the study, means: roughly 10-day PBMC culture with coronavirus spike peptide pools or control peptides (ViraFEST assay). The library was obtained by PCR. The instrument given in TCRdb is Illumina iSeq 100. DNA from cultured CD4+ T cells underwent TCR sequencing with the Oncomine TCR Beta short-read assay at the Johns Hopkins FTIC core. TCRdb redid the processing of the public reads, applying fastp at Q25 and MiXCR, and retained in-frame beta chains. Rows are combined by CDR3 protein, so each entry shows the most common genes and DNA. The sample table contains more than 10,000 distinct CDR3 sequences; only one count was recorded for 65% to 75% of them. The biggest ten clones account for under 9.5% of the sample.

The sample was CD4+ T cells from blood, cultured in vitro. The source is a human donor who had recovered from COVID-19.

This chain joins TRBV20-1 and TRBJ1-1; D is uncertain. Germline CDR1 is DFQATT and CDR2 is SNEGSKA (reference sequence). Trimming shortened V by 3 bases and J by 2 bases, and 16 bases separated the two germline ends. The length of the CDR3 is 15 residues. The CDR3 region has the DNA TGCAGTGCTAGCCGCCAGCCCGGGTCTAACACTGAAGCTTTCTTT. Protein product: CSASRQPGSNTEAFF.

The chain employs TRBV15 and TRBJ2-7; tentative D call: TRBD1 (6 bases). V gave up 4 bases and J gave up 3 bases, with 13 bases separating them. The CDR3 length is 14 residues. Germline assignment: CDR1 LNHNV and CDR2 YYDKDF (reference sequence). CDR3 in DNA: TGTGCCACCAGCACTCTGGACAGAGTCTACGAGCAGTACTTC. Translating gives CATSTLDRVYEQYF.

The CDR3 loop is CASRNTEAFF. Here the CDR3 DNA reads TGTGCCAGCCGCAACACTGAAGCTTTCTTT. This chain links TRBV19 with TRBJ1-1; D is uncertain. This CDR3 has 10 residues. V was shortened by 9 bases and J by 2 bases, with 4 bases between the two germline ends. Germline V lookup: CDR1 LNHDA, CDR2 SQIVND (reference sequence). Looking up the rest from reference TRBV19 and TRBJ1-1 gives the full variable domain: DGGITQSPKYLFRKEGQNVTLSCEQNLNHDAMYWYRQDPGQGLRLIYYSQIVNDFQKGDIAEGYSVSREKKESFPLTVTSAQKNPTAFYLCASRNTEAFFGQGTRLTVV.

The chain employs TRBV6-2 or TRBV6-3 and TRBJ2-7; D possibly corresponds to TRBD2 (6 bases). CDR3 size: 15 residues. Germline CDR1 MNHEY, CDR2 SVGEGT. With 8 bases removed from V and 1 base from J, the gap between germline ends came to 18 bases. CDR3 sequence: CASFERGAGSYEQYF. The CDR3 DNA reads as TGTGCCAGCTTTGAACGGGGTGCGGGGTCCTACGAGCAGTACTTC.

This CDR3 reads CASSLRLAIDTQYF. The CDR3 nucleotides are TGTGCCAGCAGTTTGCGTCTAGCTATAGATACGCAGTATTTT. The rearrangement links TRBV28 to TRBJ2-3; D possibly corresponds to TRBD2 (5 bases). Germline CDR1 and CDR2: MDHEN and SYDVKM. V was shortened by 3 bases and J by 5 bases, with 12 bases between the two germline ends. The CDR3 extends over 14 amino acids.

The chain couples TRBV19 to TRBJ2-7; weak D call: TRBD1 (5 bases). The CDR3 runs to 13 residues. Germline lookup yields CDR1 LNHDA and CDR2 SQIVND (reference sequence). Trimming pared 3 bases from V and 2 bases from J, leaving 8 bases between. CDR3 protein: CASSMGPAYEQYF. Written as DNA, the CDR3 is TGTGCCAGTAGTATGGGGCCCGCCTACGAGCAGTACTTC.

The chain is built from TRBV28 and TRBJ1-2, with TRBD1 matching 8 bases. The germline V gene has CDR1 MDHEN and CDR2 SYDVKM. With 3 bases clipped from V and 2 bases from J, the junction kept 2 bases outside the gene matches. This CDR3 spans 14 amino acids. CDR3 nucleotide sequence: TGTGCCAGCAGTTTCCGGACAGGGAACTATGGCTACACCTTC. It yields the protein CASSFRTGNYGYTF.

The V and J genes are TRBV11-2 and TRBJ2-3, with 9 bases that match TRBD2. Losses at the gene ends were 5 bases for V and 3 bases for J; bases not matched to a gene: 6. The CDR3 has 15 residues. Germline-derived CDR1 and CDR2 are SGHAT and FQNNGV. The CDR3 sequence is CASSVSGSRTDTQYF. CDR3 in DNA: TGTGCCAGCAGCGTTAGCGGGAGTAGGACAGATACGCAGTATTTT.

This chain links TRBV10-3 with TRBJ2-7; D is ambiguous. The germline V gene has CDR1 ENHRY and CDR2 SYGVKD. Between the trimmed V and J ends, which lost 0 bases and 2 bases, there was a span of 5 bases. This CDR3 has 13 amino acids. The CDR3, as DNA: TGTGCCATCAGTGAGTCAGTCCCCTACGAGCAGTACTTC. Its translation is CAISESVPYEQYF.